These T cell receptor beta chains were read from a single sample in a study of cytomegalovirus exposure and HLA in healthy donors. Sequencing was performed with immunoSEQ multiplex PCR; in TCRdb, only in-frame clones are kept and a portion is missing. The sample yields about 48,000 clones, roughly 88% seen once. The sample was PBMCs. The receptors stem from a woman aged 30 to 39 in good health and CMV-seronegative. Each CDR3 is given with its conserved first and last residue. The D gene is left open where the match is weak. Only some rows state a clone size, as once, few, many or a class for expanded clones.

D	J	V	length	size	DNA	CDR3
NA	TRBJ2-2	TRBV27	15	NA	TGTGCCAGCAGTGTAACGGTTCTTAACACCGGGGAGCTGTTTTTT	CASSVTVLNTGELFF
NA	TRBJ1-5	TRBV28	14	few	TGTGCCAGCAGTTTATCGGTAAGCAATCAGCCCCAGCATTTT	CASSLSVSNQPQHF
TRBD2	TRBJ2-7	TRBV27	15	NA	TGTGCCAGCAGTTTGGTTAGCGGGGCTTCCTACGAGCAGTACTTC	CASSLVSGASYEQYF
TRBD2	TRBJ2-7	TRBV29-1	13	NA	TGCAGCGCCGGCCCGGGACTAGCGGGCGAGCAGTACTTC	CSAGPGLAGEQYF
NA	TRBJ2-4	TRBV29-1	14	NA	TGCAGCGTTAGGGGAGGCGACGCCAAAAACATTCAGTACTTC	CSVRGGDAKNIQYF
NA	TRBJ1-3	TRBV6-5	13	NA	TGTGCCTCCAGGAGACAGGTTGTGGGCACCATATATTTT	CASRRQVVGTIYF
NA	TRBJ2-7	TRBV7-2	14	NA	TGTGCCAGCAGCTCGGACTATGTCGCCTACGAGCAGTACTTC	CASSSDYVAYEQYF
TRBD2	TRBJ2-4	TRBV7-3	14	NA	TGTGCCAGCAGCTCCTGGACTAGCGGAAACATTCAGTACTTC	CASSSWTSGNIQYF
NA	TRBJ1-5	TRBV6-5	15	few	TGTGCCAGCAGGAGATACAGGGATAGCAATCAGCCCCAGCATTTT	CASRRYRDSNQPQHF
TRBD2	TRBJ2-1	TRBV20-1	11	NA	TGCAGTGCCCCCCCGGGGGGAGCGCAGTTCTTC	CSAPPGGAQFF
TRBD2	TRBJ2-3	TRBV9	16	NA	TGTGCCAGCAGCCCGGGACTAGCCTATTACACAGATACGCAGTATTTT	CASSPGLAYYTDTQYF
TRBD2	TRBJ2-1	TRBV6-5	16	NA	TGTGCCAGCAGCTACGGGCTAGCGGAGACCTACAATGAGCAGTTCTTC	CASSYGLAETYNEQFF
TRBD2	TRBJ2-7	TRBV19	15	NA	TGTGCCAGTAGTATAGACCTAGCGGGAGACTCGGAGCAGTACTTC	CASSIDLAGDSEQYF
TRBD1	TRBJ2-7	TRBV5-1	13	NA	TGCGCCAGCAGCCGGGACAGGGAGTACGAGCAGTACTTC	CASSRDREYEQYF
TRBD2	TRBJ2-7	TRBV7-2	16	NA	TGTGCCAGCAGCGGGACTAGCGGGGGCAGGCGGTCCGAGCAGTACTTC	CASSGTSGGRRSEQYF
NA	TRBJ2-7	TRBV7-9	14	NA	TGTGCCAGCAGCATAACCAGGGTAACCTACGAGCAGTACTTC	CASSITRVTYEQYF
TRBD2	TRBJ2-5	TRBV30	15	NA	TGTGCCTGGAGTTTGACTAGCGGGATTTGGGAGACCCAGTACTTC	CAWSLTSGIWETQYF
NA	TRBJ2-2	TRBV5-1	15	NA	TGCGCCAGCAGCTTGTCCGGGGTAAACACCGGGGAGCTGTTTTTT	CASSLSGVNTGELFF
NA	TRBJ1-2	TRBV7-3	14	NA	TGTGCCAGCAGCCCCTTGGGGGGAGGACTGGGCTACACCTTC	CASSPLGGGLGYTF
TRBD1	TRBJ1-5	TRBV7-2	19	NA	TGTGCCAGCAGCTCGCCGGACAGGGGAATTTTTCCTGGCAATCAGCCCCAGCATTTT	CASSSPDRGIFPGNQPQHF
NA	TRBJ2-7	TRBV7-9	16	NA	TGTGCCAGCAGCTTCGCGGGCTCGGTGACGGCCTACGAGCAGTACTTC	CASSFAGSVTAYEQYF
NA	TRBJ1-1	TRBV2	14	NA	TGTGCCGTCCTAGGGCAGGGGAGCCTCACTGAAGCTTTCTTT	CAVLGQGSLTEAFF
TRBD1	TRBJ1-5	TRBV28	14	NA	TGTGCCAGCAGTACTCGGCACAGGGGGCCGCCCCAGCATTTT	CASSTRHRGPPQHF
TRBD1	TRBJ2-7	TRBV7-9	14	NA	TGTGCCAGCAGCCTCCGGACAGGGGGCTACGAGCAGTACTTC	CASSLRTGGYEQYF
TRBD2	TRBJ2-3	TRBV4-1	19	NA	TGCGCCAGCAGCCAGACGCCGGCTCTGGGACTAGCGGGAGCAGATACGCAGTATTTT	CASSQTPALGLAGADTQYF
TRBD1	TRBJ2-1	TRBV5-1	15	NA	TGCGCCAGCAGCTCCCCCGGGACAGGGAGGAATGAGCAGTTCTTC	CASSSPGTGRNEQFF
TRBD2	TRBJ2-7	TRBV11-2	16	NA	TGTGCCAGCAGCATGAGGACTAGCGGGAGAGGGTACGAGCAGTACTTC	CASSMRTSGRGYEQYF
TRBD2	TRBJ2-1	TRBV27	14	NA	TGTGCCAGCAGTTTCAGGACTAGAGACAATGAGCAGTTCTTC	CASSFRTRDNEQFF
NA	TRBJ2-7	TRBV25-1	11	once	TGTGCCAGCTCCCCCGCCTACGAGCAGTACTTC	CASSPAYEQYF
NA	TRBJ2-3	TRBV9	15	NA	TGTGCCAGCAGCGCGCAAAGGAGTAGCACAGATACGCAGTATTTT	CASSAQRSSTDTQYF
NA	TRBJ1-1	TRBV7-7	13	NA	TGTGCCAGCAGCTTAGACTATATAAGTGAAGCTTTCTTT	CASSLDYISEAFF
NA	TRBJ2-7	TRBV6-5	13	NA	TGTGCCAGCAGTTACACAGGAACCTACGAGCAGTACTTC	CASSYTGTYEQYF
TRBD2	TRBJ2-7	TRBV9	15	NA	TGTGCCAGCAGCGTAGGGGCGGGACTAACCTACGAGCAGTACTTC	CASSVGAGLTYEQYF
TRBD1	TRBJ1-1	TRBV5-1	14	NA	TGCGCCAGCAGCCCCGGGACAGAAAGGACTGAAGCTTTCTTT	CASSPGTERTEAFF
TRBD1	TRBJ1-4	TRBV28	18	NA	TGTGCCAGCAGTCTCGGGATTATATCAGGGGGCGTTCGCGAAAAACTGTTTTTT	CASSLGIISGGVREKLFF
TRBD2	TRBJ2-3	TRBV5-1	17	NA	TGCGCCAGCAGCTTAACGGCCGTCGGGGGGAGCACAGATACGCAGTATTTT	CASSLTAVGGSTDTQYF
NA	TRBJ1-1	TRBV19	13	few	TGTGCCAGTAGTATCACTGAGAACACTGAAGCTTTCTTT	CASSITENTEAFF
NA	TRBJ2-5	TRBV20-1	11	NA	TGCAGTGCTAGCAAGGGGGAGACCCAGTACTTC	CSASKGETQYF
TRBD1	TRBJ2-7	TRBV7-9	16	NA	TGTGCCAGCAGCGAAGGGGGGACAGGAGGCAAATACGAGCAGTACTTC	CASSEGGTGGKYEQYF
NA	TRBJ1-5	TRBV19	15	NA	TGTGCCAGTAGTGGGGGCCCGTATAGCAATCAGCCCCAGCATTTT	CASSGGPYSNQPQHF
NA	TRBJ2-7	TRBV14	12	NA	TGTGCCAGCAGCCTGACTGGCTACGAGCAGTACTTC	CASSLTGYEQYF
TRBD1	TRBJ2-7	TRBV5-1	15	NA	TGCGCCAGCAGCTCTACAGGGGATTTTACCTTTGGGCAGTACTTC	CASSSTGDFTFGQYF